These 27 T cell receptor beta chains were all obtained from the same sample, sequenced in a study of T cells in Graves' hyperthyroidism and ophthalmopathy. TCR beta CDR3 regions were amplified from RNA. With the HTBI primer set, the TCR CDR3 went through a first round of RT-PCR. TCRdb reprocessed the multiplex PCR reads with MiXCR, giving one entry per CDR3 protein. Of roughly 500,000 distinct CDR3 sequences in the sample, just over 45% were seen once. The sample comprised peripheral blood or thyroid tissue (not recorded which). These receptors were taken from an adult woman with Graves' disease, either hyperthyroidism or ophthalmopathy (not recorded which).

A word on this clonotype: One end of the junction fails to match germline, which may point to a read error. The chain is built from TRBV2 and TRBJ1-5; the D is unclear. Per the germline V gene, CDR1 is SNHLY and CDR2 is FYNNEI. The CDR3 is 12 residues long. The CDR3 reads CARSDGNQPQHF. DNA for the CDR3: TGCGCCCGCAGTGACGGGAATCAGCCCCAGCATTTT.

This clonotype was seen repeatedly, ten times or more. The rearrangement joins TRBV12-3 or TRBV12-4 to TRBJ1-3; unclear D gene. Between the trimmed V and J ends, which lost 2 bases and 7 bases, there was a span of 9 bases. The CDR3 sequence is 13 residues long. The CDR3 sequence: CASSLLRRNTIYF. CDR3 DNA sequence: TGTGCCAGCAGTTTACTTCGTCGTAACACCATATATTTT.

This clonotype was observed at least ten times. This sequence joins TRBV19 and TRBJ1-2, with TRBD1 matching over 7 bases. This CDR3 contains 15 residues. Germline V gene data show CDR1 as LNHDA and CDR2 as SQIVND (reference sequence). J lost 3 bases, V lost 5 bases, and 9 bases had no gene match. The CDR3 region is CASSSPRQGDYGYTF. Here the CDR3 DNA reads TGTGCCAGTAGTTCTCCCCGACAGGGAGACTATGGCTACACCTTC.

This chain links TRBV7-2 with TRBJ2-7; TRBD2 agrees at 8 bases. The J call is uncertain, as TRBJ2-1 better fits the DNA end. This CDR3 has 16 residues. Germline CDR1 and CDR2: SGHTA and FQGNSA. The CDR3 protein is CASSPQAGAPYNEQFF. In DNA, the CDR3 is TGTGCCAGCAGCCCTCAAGCGGGAGCCCCCTACAATGAGCAGTTCTTC.

As to this clonotype: A much larger clone sits a single nucleotide away, making a read error possible. The chain is built from TRBV10-3 and TRBJ1-6; TRBD1 matches 8 bases. In germline, CDR1 is ENHRY, CDR2 SYGVKD. V trimming: 5 bases; J trimming: 10 bases; junction bases outside the gene matches: 7. This CDR3 is 14 amino acids long. The CDR3 DNA reads TGTGCCATCAGTCTCTCTGGACAGGGATCACCCCTCCACTTT. Amino acid sequence: CAISLSGQGSPLHF.

This clonotype was seen at least ten times. The V gene is TRBV7-9, the J gene TRBJ2-2; 14 bases align to TRBD2. There are 17 residues in the CDR3. V trimming: 9 bases; J trimming: 4 bases; junction bases outside the gene matches: 10. CDR1 is SEHNR and CDR2 is FQNEAQ in the germline V gene (reference sequence). CDR3 sequence: CASRGLAGGRVTGELFF. CDR3 nucleotide sequence: TGTGCCAGTCGCGGACTAGCGGGAGGAAGGGTCACCGGGGAGCTGTTTTTT.

The table lists this clonotype with many counts. V is TRBV2 and J is TRBJ2-2; 7 nucleotides line up with TRBD2. The CDR3 is made up of 16 amino acids. V trimming: 3 bases; J trimming: 1 base; junction bases outside the gene matches: 5. Looked up from germline, CDR1 is SNHLY and CDR2 is FYNNEI. The CDR3 nucleotides read TGTGCCAGCAGTGATAAGAGCGGGAAGAACACCGGGGAGCTGTTTTTT. Translating gives CASSDKSGKNTGELFF.

The sample holds a few counts of this clonotype. The V gene is TRBV29-1, the J gene TRBJ1-1; D may be TRBD1 (5 bases). V shed 1 base and J shed 1 base, with 7 bases lying between them. Germline CDR1 reads SQVTM; CDR2 reads ANQGSEA. The CDR3 extends over 13 amino acids. CDR3 nucleotide sequence: TGCAGCGTTGAAGGACAGAAGAACACTGAAGCTTTCTTT. This translates into CSVEGQKNTEAFF.

This chain uses TRBV20-1 with TRBJ2-5; D may be TRBD1 (5 bases). Trimming left V 6 bases short and J 2 bases short, with 10 bases between. CDR1 and CDR2 (germline): DFQATT, SNEGSKA (reference sequence). This CDR3 has 12 residues. The CDR3 loop reads CSATSGQETQYF. The CDR3, as DNA: TGCAGTGCCACGTCAGGGCAAGAGACCCAGTACTTC.

The rearrangement uses TRBV29-1 and TRBJ2-5; D gene unclear. Germline assignment: CDR1 SQVTM and CDR2 ANQGSEA. V lost 6 bases and J lost 5, with 16 bases in between. The CDR3 sequence is 13 residues long. The CDR3: CSVGRRIQETQYF. The CDR3 bases are TGCAGCGTAGGTCGCAGAATCCAGGAGACCCAGTACTTC.

This clonotype was observed many times. The J gene is TRBJ1-2, the V gene TRBV4-2; possibly TRBD1 for D (6 bases). The ends were cut back, 0 bases at V and 3 bases at J, with 8 bases in the middle. This CDR3 is 14 amino acids long. Germline values: CDR1 LGHNA, CDR2 YNFKEQ. In DNA, the CDR3 is TGTGCCAGCAGCCAAGAGGGGGGGCACTATGGCTACACCTTC. It specifies CASSQEGGHYGYTF.

Ten or more counts support this clonotype. V and J are TRBV12-3 or TRBV12-4 and TRBJ1-6; the D gene is possibly TRBD1 (6 bases). Trimming left V 6 bases short and J 7 bases short, with 13 bases between. CDR3 length: 14 residues. CDR3 in DNA: TGTGCCAGCAGCCTACAGGGCGTGAATTCACCCCTCCACTTT. This sequence encodes CASSLQGVNSPLHF.

V and J are TRBV10-2 and TRBJ1-1; D gene unclear. V lost 7 bases and J 6 bases, leaving 15 bases between the germline ends. From germline, CDR1 is WSHSY and CDR2 SAAADI. The CDR3 runs 13 residues. This CDR3 reads CASMSATYPEAFF. In DNA, the CDR3 is TGCGCCAGCATGAGTGCCACTTACCCTGAAGCTTTCTTT.

The table lists this clonotype with many counts. V usage is TRBV5-8 and J usage is TRBJ1-2; 7 bases are a match to TRBD1. The CDR3 runs 15 residues. With V trimmed by 2 bases and J by 4 bases, 8 bases remained unmatched. From germline, CDR1 is SGHTS and CDR2 YDEGEE. DNA of the CDR3: TGTGCCAGCAGCTTAGACCGACAGGGATCCTATGGCTACACCTTC. It specifies CASSLDRQGSYGYTF.

This clonotype was detected many times. The V call is TRBV20-1, the J call TRBJ1-1, with 9 bases fitting TRBD1. The CDR3 length is 16 residues. The V gene's germline CDR1 is DFQATT and CDR2 SNEGSKA (reference sequence). V was clipped by 2 bases and J by 4 bases; unmatched bases: 11. As DNA, the CDR3 is TGCAGTGCTAGACTACCGGGACAGGGAGGTCGCACTGAAGCTTTCTTT. Its translation is CSARLPGQGGRTEAFF.

The V gene is TRBV2, the J gene TRBJ2-3; D call uncertain. The CDR3 length is 13 residues. The V gene's germline CDR1 is SNHLY and CDR2 FYNNEI. V was clipped by 4 bases and J by 2 bases, with 7 bases between them. The chain's CDR3 is CASSVTDTDTQYF. DNA of the CDR3: TGTGCCAGCAGTGTTACTGACACAGATACGCAGTATTTT.

The rearrangement links TRBV9 to TRBJ1-4; D is undetermined. Germline V CDR1 and CDR2: SGDLS, YYNGEE. The CDR3 covers 16 residues. With 3 bases removed from V and 4 bases from J, the gap between germline ends came to 16 bases. Here the CDR3 reads CASSGSRRADNEKLFF. The CDR3, as DNA: TGTGCCAGCAGCGGATCCCGAAGGGCAGATAATGAAAAACTGTTTTTT.

This chain links TRBV20-1 with TRBJ1-5; D ambiguous. The CDR3 spans 11 residues. V shed 5 bases and J shed 11 bases, with 13 bases lying between them. Per germline, CDR1 DFQATT and CDR2 SNEGSKA (reference sequence). This CDR3 reads CSAELQETQHF. In DNA, the CDR3 is TGCAGTGCTGAACTGCAAGAGACCCAGCATTTT.

This clonotype has ten or more counts. The chain recombines TRBV29-1 with TRBJ2-5; the D call may be TRBD1 or TRBD2 (7 bases each). The CDR3 loop spans 13 amino acids. CDR1 is SQVTM, CDR2 ANQGSEA, per germline. V lost 3 bases and J 4 bases, leaving 12 bases between the germline ends. CDR3 DNA: TGCAGCGTTGACAGGGGGGGAGGAGAGACCCAGTACTTC. It codes for CSVDRGGGETQYF.

V gene TRBV10-3 combines with J gene TRBJ2-7; possibly TRBD1 or TRBD2 for D (5 bases each). CDR1 and CDR2 from the germline V gene are ENHRY and SYGVKD. The CDR3 has 12 residues. The CDR3 here is CASGTGRWEQYF. In DNA form, the CDR3 reads TGTGCGAGTGGGACGGGCCGGTGGGAGCAGTACTTC.

This clonotype was observed once. The V call is TRBV6-6, the J call TRBJ2-7, with unresolved D. This CDR3 comprises 12 residues. V lost 0 bases and J lost 8, with 8 bases in between. In germline, CDR1 is MNHNY, CDR2 SVGAGI (reference sequence). In nucleotides, the CDR3 is TGTGCCAGCAGTTACTCTTCTACGCAGCAGTACTTC. Translated: CASSYSSTQQYF.

The V and J genes are TRBV10-3 and TRBJ2-2; no clear D gene. Per the germline V gene, CDR1 is ENHRY and CDR2 is SYGVKD. Trimming stripped 3 bases from V and 4 bases from J, with 6 bases between. The length of the CDR3 is 13 residues. CDR3 sequence reads: CAISDSLTGELFF. The CDR3 DNA is TGTGCCATCAGTGACAGTCTCACCGGGGAGCTGTTTTTT.

This clonotype showed up many times. The chain recombines TRBV6-5 with TRBJ1-4, with a weak D call TRBD1 (6 bases). V was pared by 4 bases and J by 4 bases, with 13 bases between. The CDR3 is 15 residues long. The germline CDR1 and CDR2 sequences are MNHEY and SVGAGI. The CDR3 is CASSFDRFYNEKLFF. The CDR3 nucleotides are TGTGCCAGCAGTTTCGACAGGTTTTATAATGAAAAACTGTTTTTT.

This clonotype was recorded a few times. This chain links TRBV12-3 or TRBV12-4 with TRBJ1-5; no reliable D call. Deletions cut 4 bases from V and 3 bases from J, with 7 bases between. This CDR3 region has 13 residues. The CDR3 coding sequence is TGTGCCAGCAGTTACATGACCAATCAGCCCCAGCATTTT. This encodes CASSYMTNQPQHF.

A word on this clonotype: At one end, the junction sequence differs from germline, possibly due to a read error. The chain carries TRBV7-3 and TRBJ1-5; 8 bases align to TRBD1. CDR3 length equals 14 residues. From germline, CDR1 is SGHTA and CDR2 FQGTGA. CDR3 protein: CTSSPGTGNQPQHF. CDR3 coding DNA: TGTACCAGCAGCCCCGGGACAGGTAATCAGCCCCAGCATTTT.

This clonotype was observed a few times. The chain links TRBV7-3 to TRBJ2-6; weak D call: TRBD1 (5 bases). With 5 bases removed from V and 4 bases from J, the gap between germline ends came to 9 bases. The CDR3 is 14 residues long. Germline loops: CDR1 SGHTA, CDR2 FQGTGA. The chain's CDR3 is CASSRRTGANVLTF. The CDR3 DNA is TGTGCCAGCAGCCGTAGGACAGGGGCCAACGTCCTGACTTTC.

This clonotype was found a few times. Relative to the germline gene, one junction end is altered; a read error may explain this. The chain uses TRBV7-7 and TRBJ2-1; 7 bases line up with TRBD1. The CDR3 extends over 15 amino acids. Germline V gives CDR1 SSHAT, CDR2 FNYEAQ (reference sequence). CDR3 in amino acids: CASSSYRGCYNEQFF. The CDR3 DNA follows: TGTGCTAGCAGCTCATACAGGGGATGCTACAATGAGCAGTTCTTC.